The 5 T cell receptor beta chains reported below all come from one sample, sequenced in a study of blood T cell repertoires in COVID-19. Only in-frame clones appear in the TCRdb table, and some are missing; sequencing was by immunoSEQ multiplex PCR. The profile shows 45,000 to 70,000 clones, around 67% of them singletons. Specimen: peripheral blood. All receptors come from a woman between 50 and 59 years old with active or convalescent COVID-19.

The chain employs TRBV27 and TRBJ2-3, with unresolved D. Trimming left V 5 bases short and J 0 bases short, with 6 bases between. Germline CDR1 is MNHEY and CDR2 is SMNVEV (reference sequence). The CDR3 totals 13 residues. The CDR3 here is CASSPLSTDTQYF. The CDR3, as DNA: TGTGCCAGCAGTCCACTAAGCACAGATACGCAGTATTTT.

This chain connects TRBV2 to TRBJ2-7; 7 nucleotides align to TRBD1. The CDR3 is 14 amino acids. The trim removed 3 bases at V and 3 bases at J, leaving 5 bases unmatched. CDR1 and CDR2 (germline): SNHLY, FYNNEI. The CDR3: CASSDNRGNYEQYF. The CDR3 DNA sequence: TGTGCCAGCAGTGACAACAGGGGAAACTACGAGCAGTACTTC.

The chain couples TRBV29-1 to TRBJ2-1, with 9 bases that match TRBD2. Germline trimming cut 7 bases from V and 1 base from J; bases unmatched to any gene: 5. The CDR3 totals 14 residues. Looked up from germline, CDR1 is SQVTM and CDR2 is ANQGSEA. CDR3 amino acids: CSALAGFSYNEQFF. In nucleotides, the CDR3 is TGCAGCGCACTAGCGGGCTTTTCCTACAATGAGCAGTTCTTC.

The chain is built from TRBV29-1 and TRBJ2-1; no reliable D call. Germline CDR1 SQVTM, CDR2 ANQGSEA. Between the trimmed V and J ends, which lost 2 bases and 9 bases, there was a span of 20 bases. CDR3 length: 15 amino acids. The CDR3 here is CSVEKSQSRLGEQFF. DNA of the CDR3: TGCAGCGTTGAAAAGAGCCAGTCGAGGCTGGGTGAGCAGTTCTTC.

This chain joins TRBV7-9 and TRBJ2-1; D call uncertain. Germline V lookup: CDR1 SEHNR, CDR2 FQNEAQ (reference sequence). This CDR3 comprises 14 residues. Trimming took 3 bases from V and 0 from J, leaving 6 bases between them. The CDR3 sequence is CASSFQSSYNEQFF. The DNA of the CDR3 is TGTGCCAGCAGCTTCCAATCCTCCTACAATGAGCAGTTCTTC.